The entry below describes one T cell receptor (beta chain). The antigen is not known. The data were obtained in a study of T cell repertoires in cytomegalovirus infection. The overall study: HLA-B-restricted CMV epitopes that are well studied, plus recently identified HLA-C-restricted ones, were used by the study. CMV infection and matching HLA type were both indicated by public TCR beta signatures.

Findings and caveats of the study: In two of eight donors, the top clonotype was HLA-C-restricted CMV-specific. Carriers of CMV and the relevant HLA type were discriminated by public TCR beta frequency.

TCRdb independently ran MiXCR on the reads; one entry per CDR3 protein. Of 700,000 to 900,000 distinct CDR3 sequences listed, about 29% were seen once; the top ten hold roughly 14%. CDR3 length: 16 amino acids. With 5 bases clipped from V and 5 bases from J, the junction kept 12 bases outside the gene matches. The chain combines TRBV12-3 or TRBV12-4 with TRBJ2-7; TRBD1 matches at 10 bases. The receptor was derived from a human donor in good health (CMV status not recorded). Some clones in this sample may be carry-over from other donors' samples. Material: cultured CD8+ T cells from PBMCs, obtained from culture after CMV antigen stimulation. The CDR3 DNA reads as TGTGCCAGCAGTACCCCGGGACAGGGGTCCCGGGACGAGCAGTACTTC. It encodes CASSTPGQGSRDEQYF.